The clone carrying this T cell receptor (beta chain) was picked up a small number of times. Its specificity is unknown. The data derive from a study of cytomegalovirus exposure and HLA in healthy donors. General observations from the study: Researchers reported from a later analysis that most CMV-associated TCR beta chains appeared HLA-restricted. Sequencing likely produced, as an artifact, a cluster of highly shared sequence variants. The study listed some 160 cytomegalovirus-associated TCR beta chains.

The CDR3 is made up of 17 amino acids. Unmatched junction bases numbered 11, after V lost 3 bases and J lost 3 bases. Germline V lookup: CDR1 LNHNV, CDR2 YYDKDF (reference sequence). PCR involved 60 Vbeta and 13 Jbeta primers. In the authors' workflow: The count from a later analysis was tens of millions of unique TCR beta chains, some 12 million of them shared. The table came from immunoSEQ multiplex PCR; TCRdb's copy has only in-frame clones and leaves some out. The V and J calls and clone size come from that table; D and trimming were worked out from the DNA. The sample lists under 90,000 clones, 70% to 80% occurring once.

Sequences were obtained from PBMCs. The TCR originated in a man in his forties in good health and CMV-seropositive. The rearrangement uses TRBV15 and TRBJ2-7; the match to TRBD2 covers 10 bases. This CDR3 reads CATSRDLTSGIIYEQYF. The DNA for the CDR3 is TGTGCCACCAGCAGGGACCTAACTAGCGGGATTATCTACGAGCAGTACTTC.